Listed below are T cell receptor beta chains from one sample, sequenced in a study of T cells in localized non-small cell lung cancer. Data came from immunoSEQ multiplex PCR; TCRdb stores just in-frame clones and leaves some out. The repertoire includes several thousand clones, just under 90% of them detected once, and around 2.5% sits in the top ten. The starting material was peripheral blood, obtained before any cancer treatment. These TCRs come from a female donor aged 60 or older with stage II squamous cell lung carcinoma. Each CDR3 is given with its conserved first and last residue. The D gene is left open where the match is weak. Clone sizes are given selectively: once, few, many, or a class where the clone is expanded.

DNA,CDR3,V,D,J,size
TGTGCCAGCGGGGGGTCGGGACTCAACAATGAGCAGTTCTTC,CASGGSGLNNEQFF,TRBV6-6,.,TRBJ2-1,.
TGTGCCAGCAGCTTAGTTAGGGGACATCCCTACGAGCAGTACTTC,CASSLVRGHPYEQYF,TRBV7-6,.,TRBJ2-7,.
TGCGCCAGCAGACCCCGGACAGGGGCTGGAAACACCATATATTTT,CASRPRTGAGNTIYF,TRBV4-1,TRBD1,TRBJ1-3,few
TGTGCCAGCAGCCGAGAACAGGGAAGACCAGCTTTCTTT,CASSREQGRPAFF,TRBV27,.,TRBJ1-1,.
TGTGCCACCAGCAGGGCCAGGGGGAAGAGCTCCTACGAGCAGTACTTC,CATSRARGKSSYEQYF,TRBV15,TRBD1,TRBJ2-7,.
TGCGCCAGCAGCCGCCGCCCGGTAGGGTTGCTCAATCAGCCCCAGCATTTT,CASSRRPVGLLNQPQHF,TRBV5-1,.,TRBJ1-5,once
TGTGCCAGCAGTGCTTATGGGGCCTACAATGAGCAGTTCTTC,CASSAYGAYNEQFF,TRBV6-5,.,TRBJ2-1,.
TGTGCCAGCTCACCACCGATTGGGGGCTCGGGAAAACTGTTTTTT,CASSPPIGGSGKLFF,TRBV18,.,TRBJ1-4,.
TGTGCCAGCTCTGAAGCGGGAGTAAGGGGTGAGCAGTTCTTC,CASSEAGVRGEQFF,TRBV25-1,TRBD2,TRBJ2-1,.
TGTGCCAGCAGTTTAGCGGGGGGCGAGTACCAAGAGACCCAGTACTTC,CASSLAGGEYQETQYF,TRBV27,TRBD2,TRBJ2-5,.
TGTGCCTGGAGTGTACGGGAAAGGAACCTAAAAGCTTTCTTT,CAWSVRERNLKAFF,TRBV30,.,TRBJ1-1,.
TGTGCCAGCAGTCCCGACAGGGTATCTGGAAACACCATATATTTT,CASSPDRVSGNTIYF,TRBV2,TRBD1,TRBJ1-3,.
TGTGCCAGCAGTTCATACGGGATAATAAACGAGCAGTACTTC,CASSSYGIINEQYF,TRBV28,.,TRBJ2-7,once
TGTGCCAGCAGTAAAATAGGGTTAGGGCAAGAGACCCAGTACTTC,CASSKIGLGQETQYF,TRBV27,.,TRBJ2-5,once
TGCGCCAGCAGTCGGGACTTGGAATGGGATGAGCAGTTCTTC,CASSRDLEWDEQFF,TRBV4-1,.,TRBJ2-1,once
TGTGCCAGCAGCGGACTAGCGGGAGGAACTGGGGCCAACGTCCTGACTTTC,CASSGLAGGTGANVLTF,TRBV2,TRBD2,TRBJ2-6,.
TGTGCCAGCAGGCCGGGTTGGAGCTCCTACAATGAGCAGTTCTTC,CASRPGWSSYNEQFF,TRBV5-8,.,TRBJ2-1,.
TGCGCCAGCAAGCAGGGCACAGATACGCAGTATTTT,CASKQGTDTQYF,TRBV10-2,.,TRBJ2-3,.
TGTGCCAGCCGGGGAAGATTCCGGGACACCATATATTTT,CASRGRFRDTIYF,TRBV7-8,.,TRBJ1-3,.
TGTGCCAGCAGGTCAAGGACGGCCGCCCCGGGGACCCAGTACTTC,CASRSRTAAPGTQYF,TRBV27,.,TRBJ2-5,.
TGCAGCGTCAAGTCTAGGTCAGACATTCAGTACTTC,CSVKSRSDIQYF,TRBV29-1,.,TRBJ2-4,.
TGTGCTAGTGGACAGGGACAGGGGTCCACCGGGGAGCTGTTTTTT,CASGQGQGSTGELFF,TRBV12-5,TRBD1,TRBJ2-2,.
TGCAGCGCGCTCCGGGGCGCAGATACGCAGTATTTT,CSALRGADTQYF,TRBV29-1,.,TRBJ2-3,once
TGTGCCAGCAGCCCTCCGGGAAACTATGGCTACACCTTC,CASSPPGNYGYTF,TRBV9,.,TRBJ1-2,.
TGTGCCAGCAACTCGCAGATCGCCGGGGAGCTGTTTTTT,CASNSQIAGELFF,TRBV14,.,TRBJ2-2,.
TGTGCCAGCAGCCCAAGGCGGGGAGCGGGAGCGAAATACAATGAGCAGTTCTTC,CASSPRRGAGAKYNEQFF,TRBV11-2,TRBD2,TRBJ2-1,.
TGTGCCAGTAGCCATACAGGGACCACTGAAGCTTTCTTT,CASSHTGTTEAFF,TRBV19,.,TRBJ1-1,.
TGTGCCAGCAGCTTAGGTACTCCCCGCACAGATACGCAGTATTTT,CASSLGTPRTDTQYF,TRBV11-2,.,TRBJ2-3,once
TGTGCCAGCAGCATCACGACAGGAGACTACGAGCAGTACTTC,CASSITTGDYEQYF,TRBV5-4,.,TRBJ2-7,.
TGTGCCAGCAGTTACTCGGGGACGAGTCAGCCCCAGCATTTT,CASSYSGTSQPQHF,TRBV6-6,.,TRBJ1-5,.
TGTGCCAGCAGCCCCGACAGGGACTATGGCTACACCTTC,CASSPDRDYGYTF,TRBV5-6,TRBD1,TRBJ1-2,.
TGCGCCAGCAGGGAAGGAGAGTCCTACGAGCAGTACTTC,CASREGESYEQYF,TRBV10-2,.,TRBJ2-7,.
TGTGCCAGCAGCCAACTGACAGAGCTGAACACTGAAGCTTTCTTT,CASSQLTELNTEAFF,TRBV4-2,.,TRBJ1-1,.
TGTGCCAGCAGGATGACAGGGGGCAAAAACATTCAGTACTTC,CASRMTGGKNIQYF,TRBV6-5,TRBD1,TRBJ2-4,.
TGTGCCAGCAGCTCCCCCAATCCGGGACAGGGGAACATTCAGTACTTC,CASSSPNPGQGNIQYF,TRBV28,TRBD1,TRBJ2-4,once
TGTGCCAGTAGTAGATTACAGGGGGGATATAGCAATCAGCCCCAGCATTTT,CASSRLQGGYSNQPQHF,TRBV19,TRBD1,TRBJ1-5,few
TGTGCCAGCAGCTTAGGATCAGGGAGCTCCTACAATGAGCAGTTCTTC,CASSLGSGSSYNEQFF,TRBV7-8,.,TRBJ2-1,.
TGTGCCAGCAGCTTGACAAGGGGGGGGCTCCGACAGCCCCAGCATTTT,CASSLTRGGLRQPQHF,TRBV7-8,.,TRBJ1-5,.
TGTGCCAGCAGCTTAAAGGGTAACTATGGCTACACCTTC,CASSLKGNYGYTF,TRBV7-9,.,TRBJ1-2,.
TGTGCCAGCAGTTTTCTAGCGGGAGGGCCCGCAGATACGCAGTATTTT,CASSFLAGGPADTQYF,TRBV6-5,TRBD2,TRBJ2-3,once
TGTGCCAGTAGTTCGCTGACAGGAGGAGATGAAAAACTGTTTTTT,CASSSLTGGDEKLFF,TRBV19,.,TRBJ1-4,.
TGTGCCAGCAGCTTACAGGGACTAGCGGGAGGGGAGCAGTACTTC,CASSLQGLAGGEQYF,TRBV11-2,TRBD2,TRBJ2-7,once
TGCAGTGCTACTCAAGAAGATACGCAGTATTTT,CSATQEDTQYF,TRBV20-1,.,TRBJ2-3,.
TGTGCCAGCAGTGTCGATCCTATCGGGTATGGCTACACCTTC,CASSVDPIGYGYTF,TRBV6-1,.,TRBJ1-2,.
TGTGCCAGCAGTTATCGGGTTATAGGTAATGAGCAGTTCTTC,CASSYRVIGNEQFF,TRBV28,.,TRBJ2-1,.
TGTGCCAGCAGCCCTACCCTCGGGGGCAGAAGCTCCTACGAGCAGTACTTC,CASSPTLGGRSSYEQYF,TRBV7-9,.,TRBJ2-7,.